Reported below is one T cell receptor (beta chain). This CDR3 region has 14 residues. Germline loops: CDR1 MGHDK, CDR2 SYGVNS. TCRdb reprocessed the 5' RACE reads and keeps a single row for each CDR3 protein, giving no DNA. The sample is made up of approximately 440,000 distinct CDR3 sequences, and the top ten hold 1.4% of it. The data were taken from a study of T cells expressing NK-cell markers. The source is a woman in her forties or fifties in good health. The chain is built from TRBV25-1 and TRBJ2-1; TCRdb proposes TRBD2, but this gene call is untestable without DNA. The sample consisted of blood T cells: a sorted CD56 or NKG2C T cell subset, CD4+ or CD8+ T cells, or bulk PBMC T cells (not recorded which). The CDR3 reads CASNRAGALNEQFF. Supplemented by reference TRBV25-1 and TRBJ2-1, the full variable domain reads EADIYQTPRYLVIGTGKKITLECSQTMGHDKMYWYQQDPGMELHLIHYSYGVNSTEKGDLSSESTVSRIRTEHFPLTLESARPSHTSQYLCASNRAGALNEQFFGPGTRLTVL.